The clone carrying this TCR beta chain occurred once. TCRdb's table, derived via immunoSEQ multiplex PCR, lists solely in-frame clones and lacks some. The repertoire holds about 250,000 clones, with about nine tenths as singletons. Germline CDR1 reads MDHEN; CDR2 reads SYDVKM. V shed 4 bases and J shed 4 bases, with 4 bases lying between them. CDR3 length: 11 residues. This sample stems from a study of blood T cell repertoires in COVID-19. For the study at large: Nucleic acid was either cDNA or gDNA, and it came from T cells, B-cell-depleted T cells, or PBMCs.

Seattle patients were enrolled while actively infected and followed longitudinally. The sequenced material came from peripheral blood. The chain couples TRBV28 to TRBJ1-2; no firm D call. This TCR derives from a woman in her thirties with COVID-19, enrolled during active disease. CDR3 DNA: TGTGCCAGCAGTTCAATCTATGGCTACACCTTC. Its translation: CASSSIYGYTF.